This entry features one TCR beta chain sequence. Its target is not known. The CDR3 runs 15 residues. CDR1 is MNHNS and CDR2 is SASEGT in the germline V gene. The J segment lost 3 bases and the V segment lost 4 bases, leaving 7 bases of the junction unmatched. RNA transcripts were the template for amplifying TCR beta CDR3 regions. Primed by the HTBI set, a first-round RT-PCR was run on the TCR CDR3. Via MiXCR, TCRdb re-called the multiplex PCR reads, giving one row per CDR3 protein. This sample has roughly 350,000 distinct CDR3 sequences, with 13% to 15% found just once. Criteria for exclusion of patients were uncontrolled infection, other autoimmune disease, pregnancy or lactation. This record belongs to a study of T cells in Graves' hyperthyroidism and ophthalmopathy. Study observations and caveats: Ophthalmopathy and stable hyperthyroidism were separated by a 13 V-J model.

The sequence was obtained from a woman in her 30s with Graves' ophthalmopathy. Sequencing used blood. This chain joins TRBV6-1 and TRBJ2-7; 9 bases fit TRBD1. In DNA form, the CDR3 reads TGTGCCAGCAGTGGTCCGACAGGGGGGTTCTACGAGCAGTACTTC. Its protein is CASSGPTGGFYEQYF.